This TCR beta chain was obtained from a study of blood T cell repertoires in COVID-19. Study-level background: In each case, the material was cDNA or gDNA derived from T cells, B-cell-depleted T cells, or PBMCs.

The data were produced by immunoSEQ multiplex PCR, yet TCRdb's version contains in-frame clones alone and is incomplete. This table has 300,000 or so clones, about 90% appearing once. CDR3 length equals 16 residues. Trimming cost V 8 bases and J 5 bases; bases outside gene matches: 14. Germline values: CDR1 SNHLY, CDR2 FYNNEI. In assigning cohorts, the study relied on participant-reported clinical history. This chain links TRBV2 with TRBJ1-2; 10 bases map to TRBD1. The sequence came from a woman in her twenties or thirties who had recovered from COVID-19. Input material: PBMCs or T cells enriched from blood (not recorded which). The CDR3 region is CASGGQGKFDLYGYTF. In nucleotides, the CDR3 is TGTGCCAGCGGGGGACAGGGGAAGTTTGATCTATATGGCTACACCTTC. Full variable domain (missing parts from reference TRBV2 and TRBJ1-2): EPEVTQTPSHQVTQMGQEVILRCVPISNHLYFYWYRQILGQKVEFLVSFYNNEISEKSEIFDDQFSVERPDGSNFTLKIRSTKLEDSAMYFCASGGQGKFDLYGYTFGSGTRLTVV.